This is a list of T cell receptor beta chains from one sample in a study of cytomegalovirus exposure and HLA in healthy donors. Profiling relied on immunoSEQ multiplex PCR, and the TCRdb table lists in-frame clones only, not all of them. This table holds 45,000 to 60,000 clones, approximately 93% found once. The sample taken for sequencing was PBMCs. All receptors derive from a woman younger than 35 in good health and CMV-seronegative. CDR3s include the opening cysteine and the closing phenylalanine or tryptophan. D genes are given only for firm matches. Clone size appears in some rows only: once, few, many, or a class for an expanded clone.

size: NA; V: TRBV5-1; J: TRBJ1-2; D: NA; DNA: TGCGCCAGCAGCTTGGTGGAGGCGACTAACTATGGCTACACCTTC; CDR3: CASSLVEATNYGYTF
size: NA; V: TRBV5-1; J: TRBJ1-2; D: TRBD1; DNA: TGCGCCAGCAGCCTCGACAGGGGGTATGGCTACACCTTC; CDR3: CASSLDRGYGYTF
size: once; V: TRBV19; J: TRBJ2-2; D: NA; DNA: TGTGCCAGTAGTCCCTCGCGGAACACCGGGGAGCTGTTTTTT; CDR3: CASSPSRNTGELFF
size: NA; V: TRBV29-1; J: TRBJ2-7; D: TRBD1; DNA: TGCAGCGTTGCACCGACAGGGGGTAGGTCCTACGAGCAGTACTTC; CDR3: CSVAPTGGRSYEQYF
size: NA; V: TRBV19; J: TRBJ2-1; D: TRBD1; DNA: TGTGCCAGTAGCAGGAAGGGGGCGCTTATCAATGAGCAGTTCTTC; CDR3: CASSRKGALINEQFF
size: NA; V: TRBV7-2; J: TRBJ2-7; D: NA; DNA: TGTGCCAGCAGCTTTCAAGCGTCCGGCGAGCAGTACTTC; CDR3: CASSFQASGEQYF
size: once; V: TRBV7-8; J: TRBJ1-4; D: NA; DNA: TGTGCCAGCAGCTTAGGGGCAGGGCTCGGTGAAAAACTGTTTTTT; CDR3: CASSLGAGLGEKLFF
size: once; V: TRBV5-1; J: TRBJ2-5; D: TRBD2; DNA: TGCGCCAGCAGCTTGCGGACTAGCGGGGGGTTTTACGAGACCCAGTACTTC; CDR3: CASSLRTSGGFYETQYF
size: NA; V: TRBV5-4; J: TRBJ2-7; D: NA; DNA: TGTGCCAGCAGCCACGACTCCTCCGAGCAGTACTTC; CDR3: CASSHDSSEQYF
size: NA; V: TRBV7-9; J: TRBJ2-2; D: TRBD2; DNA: TGTGCCAGCAGCTATGGACTAGCGGGCTCGAACACCGGGGAGCTGTTTTTT; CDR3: CASSYGLAGSNTGELFF
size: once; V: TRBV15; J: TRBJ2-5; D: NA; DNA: TGTGCCACCAGCAGAGGGAAAGGGAGGATCGCAGAGACCCAGTACTTC; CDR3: CATSRGKGRIAETQYF
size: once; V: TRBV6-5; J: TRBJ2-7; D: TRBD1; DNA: TGTGCCAGCAGTCCCCCGGGACAGGGGGCGGACGAGCAGTACTTC; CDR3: CASSPPGQGADEQYF
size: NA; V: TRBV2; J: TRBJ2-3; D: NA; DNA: TGTGCCAGCTATAAGGGGCAGACTAGCACAGATACGCAGTATTTT; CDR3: CASYKGQTSTDTQYF
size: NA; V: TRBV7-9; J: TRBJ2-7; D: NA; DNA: TGTGCCAGCAGCGGCAGCCAGGGGACGTGGGAGCAGTACTTC; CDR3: CASSGSQGTWEQYF
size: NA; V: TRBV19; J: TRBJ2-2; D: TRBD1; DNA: TGTGCCAGTAGCAAGCAGGGGGCGACCACCGGGGAGCTGTTTTTT; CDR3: CASSKQGATTGELFF
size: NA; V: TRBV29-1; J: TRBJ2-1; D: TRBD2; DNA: TGCAGCGCCCCTCAAGCGGGATCCTACAATGAGCAGTTCTTC; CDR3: CSAPQAGSYNEQFF
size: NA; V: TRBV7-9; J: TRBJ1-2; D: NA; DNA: TGTGCCAGCAGCTCCAGACCGAGGACAGTCAACTATGGCTACACCTTC; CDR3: CASSSRPRTVNYGYTF
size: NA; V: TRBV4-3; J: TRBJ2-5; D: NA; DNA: TGCGCCAGCAGCCAAAAGAAAAGGGGAATGGTGGGAGAGACCCAGTACTTC; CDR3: CASSQKKRGMVGETQYF
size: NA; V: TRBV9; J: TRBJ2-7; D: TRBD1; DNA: TGTGCCAGCAGCGTGGGGACAGGCATCCCCTACGAGCAGTACTTC; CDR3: CASSVGTGIPYEQYF
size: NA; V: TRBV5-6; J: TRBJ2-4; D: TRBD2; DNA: TGTGCCAGCAGCAGAGTAGCGGGAGTCATTACGGACATTCAGTACTTC; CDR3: CASSRVAGVITDIQYF
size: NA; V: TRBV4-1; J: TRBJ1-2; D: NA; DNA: TGCGCCAGCAGCCAAGATCCGCAGTTGAGAGGGGGCTATGGCTACACCTTC; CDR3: CASSQDPQLRGGYGYTF
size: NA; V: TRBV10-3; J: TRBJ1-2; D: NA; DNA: TGTGCCATCAGTCAGGGGACGGTAAGCGAAGGCTACACCTTC; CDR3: CAISQGTVSEGYTF
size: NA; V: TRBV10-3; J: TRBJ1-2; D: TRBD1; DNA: TGTGCCATCAGTGCGGACAGGGGTGGCGCTGGCTACACCTTC; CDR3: CAISADRGGAGYTF
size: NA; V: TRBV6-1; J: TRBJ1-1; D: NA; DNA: TGTGCCAGCAGTGAATCAGGCTCCCTGTTGACTGAAGCTTTCTTT; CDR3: CASSESGSLLTEAFF
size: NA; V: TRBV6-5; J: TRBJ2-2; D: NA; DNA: TGTGCCAGCCGCGATTACACCGGGGAGCTGTTTTTT; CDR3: CASRDYTGELFF
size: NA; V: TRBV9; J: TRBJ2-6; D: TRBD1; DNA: TGTGCCAGCAGCCGAGGACAGGGGATCCCTGGGGCCAACGTCCTGACTTTC; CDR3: CASSRGQGIPGANVLTF
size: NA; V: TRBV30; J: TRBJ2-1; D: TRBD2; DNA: TGTGCCTGGAGTTGGCTAGCGGTCAGCTCCTACAATGAGCAGTTCTTC; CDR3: CAWSWLAVSSYNEQFF
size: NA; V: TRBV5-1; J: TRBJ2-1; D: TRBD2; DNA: TGCGCCAGCATGGGTGGCGGGGGGGTCATGCACAATGAGCAGTTCTTC; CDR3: CASMGGGGVMHNEQFF
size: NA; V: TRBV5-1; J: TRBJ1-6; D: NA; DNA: TGCGCCAGCAGCCGGGGGGAGAATAATTCACCCCTCCACTTT; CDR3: CASSRGENNSPLHF
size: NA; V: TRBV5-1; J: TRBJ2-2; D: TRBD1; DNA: TGCGCCAGCAGAACTAACGCGGGGACAGGACACACCGGGGAGCTGTTTTTT; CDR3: CASRTNAGTGHTGELFF
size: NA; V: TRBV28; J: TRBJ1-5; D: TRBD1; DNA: TGTGCCAGCAGTTTCGCCGGACAGGGCAATCAGCCCCAGCATTTT; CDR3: CASSFAGQGNQPQHF
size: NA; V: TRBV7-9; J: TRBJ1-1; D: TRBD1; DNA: TGTGCCAGCAGCTTAGCGTCTGGGACAGGGGAAGCTTTCTTT; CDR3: CASSLASGTGEAFF
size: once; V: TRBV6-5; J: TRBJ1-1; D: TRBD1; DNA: TGTGCCAGCAGTCCAGGGGGACAGGTCTCGACTTTCTTT; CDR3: CASSPGGQVSTFF
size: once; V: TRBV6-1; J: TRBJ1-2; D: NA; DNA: TGTGCCAGCAGTGAATCGGTCTATGGCTACACCTTC; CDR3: CASSESVYGYTF
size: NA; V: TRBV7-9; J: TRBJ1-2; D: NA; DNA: TGTGCCAGCAGCTTAGGGGCAGGTACCCTCTATGGCTACACCTTC; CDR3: CASSLGAGTLYGYTF
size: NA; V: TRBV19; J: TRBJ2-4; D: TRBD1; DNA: TGTGCCAGTAGTATAACAGGGGGCAGTAGCATTCAGTACTTC; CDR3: CASSITGGSSIQYF
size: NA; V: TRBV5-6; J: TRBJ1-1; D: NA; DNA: TGTGCCAGCAGCATAGAACAGGGTGAAGCTTTCTTT; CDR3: CASSIEQGEAFF
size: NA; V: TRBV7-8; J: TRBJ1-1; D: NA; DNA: TGTGCCAGCAGCTTGGGGGGAAGAGCTTTCTTT; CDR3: CASSLGGRAFF
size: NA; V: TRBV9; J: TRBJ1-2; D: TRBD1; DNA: TGTGCCAGCAGCGAGGTGGGACAGGGAGGGTATGGCTACACCTTC; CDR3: CASSEVGQGGYGYTF
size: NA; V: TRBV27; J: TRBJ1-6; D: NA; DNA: TGTGCCAGCAGGGGGCAGAGGAATTCACCCCTCCACTTT; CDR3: CASRGQRNSPLHF
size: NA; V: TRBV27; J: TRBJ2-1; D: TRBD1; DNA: TGTGCCAGCAGTTCCCCGGGACAGGGCATCGGTGAGCAGTTCTTC; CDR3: CASSSPGQGIGEQFF
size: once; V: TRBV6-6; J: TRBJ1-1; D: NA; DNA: TGTGCCAGCAGTCACACAGAGAACACTGAAGCTTTCTTT; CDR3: CASSHTENTEAFF
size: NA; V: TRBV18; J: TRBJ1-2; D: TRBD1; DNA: TGTGCCAGCTCATTCGACAGGGGGAGCTATGGCTACACCTTC; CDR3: CASSFDRGSYGYTF
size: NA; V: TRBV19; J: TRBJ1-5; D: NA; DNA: TGTGCCAGTACGGCCAGAGCGAATAGCAATCAGCCCCAGCATTTT; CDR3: CASTARANSNQPQHF
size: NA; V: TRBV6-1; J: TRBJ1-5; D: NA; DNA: TGTGCCAGCGCACAGGGTCGGCATCAGCCCCAGCATTTT; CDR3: CASAQGRHQPQHF
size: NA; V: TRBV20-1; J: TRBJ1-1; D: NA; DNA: TGCAGTGCCTCAGGGTACACTGAAGCTTTCTTT; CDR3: CSASGYTEAFF
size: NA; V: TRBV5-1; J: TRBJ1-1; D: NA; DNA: TGCGCCAGCAGCTTGGATGGCCCAATGCTGAACACTGAAGCTTTCTTT; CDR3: CASSLDGPMLNTEAFF
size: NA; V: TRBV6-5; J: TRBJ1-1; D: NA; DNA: TGTGCCAGCAGTTACGGCACGGGGACTGAAGCTTTCTTT; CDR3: CASSYGTGTEAFF
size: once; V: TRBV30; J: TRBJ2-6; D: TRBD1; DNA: TGTGCCTGGAAATGGCAGGGGGTACCCGGGGCCAACGTCCTGACTTTC; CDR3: CAWKWQGVPGANVLTF
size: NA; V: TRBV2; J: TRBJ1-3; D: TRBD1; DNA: TGTGCCAGCAGTCCTAGGACAGGGGCCTCTGGAAACACCATATATTTT; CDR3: CASSPRTGASGNTIYF
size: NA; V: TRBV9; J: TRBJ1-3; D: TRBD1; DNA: TGTGCCAGCAGCGGGACAGGGGCTGGAAACACCATATATTTT; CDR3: CASSGTGAGNTIYF
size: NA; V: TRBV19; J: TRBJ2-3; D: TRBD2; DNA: TGTGCCAGTAGTATAGGGAACCTAGCGGCGAGCACAGATACGCAGTATTTT; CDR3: CASSIGNLAASTDTQYF
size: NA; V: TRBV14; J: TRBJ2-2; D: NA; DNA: TGTGCCAGCAGCCATGGAGGCAGGGGACGGGCCGGGGAGCTGTTTTTT; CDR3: CASSHGGRGRAGELFF
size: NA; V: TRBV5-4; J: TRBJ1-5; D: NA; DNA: TGTGCCAGCAGCGGAGGGCCTAGCAATCAGCCCCAGCATTTT; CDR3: CASSGGPSNQPQHF
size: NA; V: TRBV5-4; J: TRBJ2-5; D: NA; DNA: TGTGCCAGCAGCTTGGCCCCAACAGTCGAGGGGACCCAGTACTTC; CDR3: CASSLAPTVEGTQYF
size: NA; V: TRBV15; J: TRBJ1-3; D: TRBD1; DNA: TGTGCCACCACCGAAGACAGGGGAACTGGAAACACCATATATTTT; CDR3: CATTEDRGTGNTIYF
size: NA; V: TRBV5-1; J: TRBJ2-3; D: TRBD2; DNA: TGCGCCAGCAGCTCACCGTTTAGCGGGAGGTTTTCAGATACGCAGTATTTT; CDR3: CASSSPFSGRFSDTQYF
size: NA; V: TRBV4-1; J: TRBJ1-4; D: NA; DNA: TGCGCCAGCAGCCAAGAAGCGCCAGCCACTAATGAAAAACTGTTTTTT; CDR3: CASSQEAPATNEKLFF